Listed here are 11 T cell receptor beta chains from one sample, sequenced in a study of shared clonotypes between healthy human individuals. Profiled with immunoSEQ multiplex PCR; TCRdb holds only in-frame clones, not every one. The sample lists around 1,900,000 clones; about 93% were seen once. Naive CD8 cells comprised CD45RO-negative, CCR7-positively selected cells, excluding terminally differentiated effector memory CD45RA+ cells. Source material: naive CD8+ T cells from PBMCs. The source of these receptors is a man between 18 and 29 years old in good health. Some clones in this sample may be carry-over from other donors' samples.

This clone showed up just a few times. The chain joins TRBV29-1 to TRBJ1-5; 7 bases agree with TRBD1. Germline loops: CDR1 SQVTM, CDR2 ANQGSEA. V dropped 5 bases and J dropped 2; count of bases not matched to a gene: 6. This CDR3 spans 14 amino acids. CDR3 sequence: CSVSHTGGNQPQHF. The DNA for the CDR3 is TGCAGCGTTAGCCACACAGGGGGCAATCAGCCCCAGCATTTT.

V usage is TRBV27 and J usage is TRBJ2-2; D uncertain. CDR3 length equals 12 residues. Germline CDR1 MNHEY, CDR2 SMNVEV (reference sequence). The germline V and J ends were trimmed by 5 bases and 6 bases, with 7 bases remaining between them. The CDR3 DNA reads TGTGCCAGCAGTCATGTCGCCGGGGAGCTGTTTTTT. Translating it yields CASSHVAGELFF.

The rearrangement links TRBV9 to TRBJ2-1; 11 bases are a match to TRBD2. CDR3 length equals 19 residues. With 3 bases clipped from V and 1 base from J, the junction kept 12 bases outside the gene matches. The germline CDR1 and CDR2 sequences are SGDLS and YYNGEE. The CDR3 loop reads CASSGPGTSGTRSYNEQFF. CDR3 coding DNA: TGTGCCAGCAGCGGCCCCGGGACTAGCGGCACCCGGTCCTACAATGAGCAGTTCTTC.

This chain links TRBV7-9 with TRBJ1-1, with a tentative D call TRBD1 (5 bases). Germline-derived CDR1 and CDR2 are SEHNR and FQNEAQ (reference sequence). V lost 0 bases to trimming and J lost 5 bases, with 16 bases between them. This CDR3 has 16 amino acids. In DNA form, the CDR3 reads TGTGCCAGCAGCTTAGCGCCCGGGGCTCAAGGTACTGAAGCTTTCTTT. The encoded protein is CASSLAPGAQGTEAFF. Full variable domain (outside the CDR3, taken from reference TRBV7-9 and TRBJ1-1): DTGVSQNPRHKITKRGQNVTFRCDPISEHNRLYWYRQTLGQGPEFLTYFQNEAQLEKSRLLSDRFSAERPKGSFSTLEIQRTEQGDSAMYLCASSLAPGAQGTEAFFGQGTRLTVV.

This clone was counted once. The J gene is TRBJ1-3, the V gene TRBV7-8; a weak D match, TRBD1 (5 bases). Germline V gene sequence: CDR1 SGHVS, CDR2 FQNEAQ. V was trimmed by 5 bases and J by 1 base, leaving 21 bases between them. The CDR3 length is 18 residues. CDR3 in DNA: TGTGCCAGCAGCCCACAGGAAAGGAGGGCAGGGTCTGGAAACACCATATATTTT. It is translated as CASSPQERRAGSGNTIYF.

This clone occurred once. This chain connects TRBV4-2 to TRBJ2-1; a weak D match, TRBD1 (6 bases). The CDR3 is made up of 19 amino acids. Germline assignment: CDR1 LGHNA and CDR2 YNFKEQ. Trimming shortened V by 1 base and J by 4 bases, and 23 bases separated the two germline ends. The CDR3 nucleotides are TGTGCCAGCAGCCAAGTAAGGGGGATCAGGCTGGAGGATTACAATGAGCAGTTCTTC. It specifies CASSQVRGIRLEDYNEQFF.

This clone was counted once. V is TRBV4-1 and J is TRBJ2-1; a weak D match, TRBD2 (6 bases). Trimming stripped 4 bases from V and 9 bases from J, with 19 bases between. CDR1 is MGHRA and CDR2 is YSYEKL in the germline V gene. This CDR3 region has 15 residues. As DNA, the CDR3 is TGCGCCAGCAGCCGGTTAGCGGAAGGGCCGATTGAGCAGTTCTTC. Its translation is CASSRLAEGPIEQFF.

The chain employs TRBV27 and TRBJ2-7; no clear D gene. This CDR3 is built from 15 residues. Trimming cost V 0 bases and J 5 bases, with 14 bases left between them. Per the germline V gene, CDR1 is MNHEY and CDR2 is SMNVEV (reference sequence). CDR3 DNA: TGTGCCAGCAGTTTATCGACGGTCAACCGGGACGAGCAGTACTTC. Its translation is CASSLSTVNRDEQYF.

The chain combines TRBV28 with TRBJ2-3; the match to TRBD2 covers 8 bases. The V and J ends lost 5 bases and 4 bases, in that order; junction bases with no gene match: 8. The CDR3 extends over 15 amino acids. Germline V lookup: CDR1 MDHEN, CDR2 SYDVKM. Written as DNA, the CDR3 is TGTGCCAGCAGTCCACCCGGGAGGGAGTCAGATACGCAGTATTTT. Translated, it gives CASSPPGRESDTQYF.

This clone was counted once. This chain uses TRBV10-2 with TRBJ1-4, with unresolved D. The V end lost 6 bases, the J end lost 6 bases, and 8 bases lay between the germline ends. CDR3 length equals 12 residues. Per germline, CDR1 WSHSY and CDR2 SAAADI. CDR3 DNA: TGCGCCAGCAGGGAGGCAGATGAAAAACTGTTTTTT. Its translation is CASREADEKLFF.

V gene TRBV27 combines with J gene TRBJ2-7, with TRBD2 matching over 7 bases. Germline CDR1 MNHEY, CDR2 SMNVEV (reference sequence). The CDR3 is 13 amino acids. The J segment lost 6 bases and the V segment lost 4 bases, leaving 6 bases of the junction unmatched. The CDR3: CASSSRGVLEQYF. For the CDR3, the DNA is TGTGCCAGCAGTTCTCGGGGGGTCCTCGAGCAGTACTTC.